Listed below are T cell receptor beta chains from one sample, sequenced in a study of vaccination and CD4 T cells after COVID-19. TCRdb re-analysed the PCR reads in MiXCR, keeping a single row per CDR3 protein. The repertoire consists of 35,000 to 45,000 distinct CDR3 sequences, with around 35% occurring once and the leading ten covering 5.8%. This material consisted of CD4+ T cells from blood, taken about 7 months after SARS-CoV-2 vaccination. The receptors come from a human donor who had recovered from COVID-19. Both conserved end residues are part of each CDR3. A D gene is named only where the DNA matches it firmly. Only some rows state a clone size, as once, few, many or a class for expanded clones.

cdr3_aa	cdr3_nt	clone_size	v_call	j_call	d_call
CASSPEETSAIETQYF	TGTGCCAGCAGCCCAGAGGAGACTAGCGCTATAGAGACCCAGTACTTC	few	TRBV9	TRBJ2-5	TRBD2
CASSISSTDTQYF	TGTGCCAGCAGTATCAGTAGCACAGATACGCAGTATTTT	medium-sized	TRBV7-3	TRBJ2-3	-
CASSGGISQPQHF	TGTGCCAGCAGTGGAGGGATATCGCAGCCCCAGCATTTT	few	TRBV25-1	TRBJ1-5	-
CSVAGRNTGELFF	TGCAGCGTTGCCGGGAGGAACACCGGGGAGCTGTTTTTT	few	TRBV29-1	TRBJ2-2	-
CASSRGSGEADTQYF	TGTGCCAGCAGCAGAGGTTCAGGGGAGGCAGATACGCAGTATTTT	-	TRBV11-3	TRBJ2-3	-
CASSYSLDGTDTQYF	TGTGCCAGCAGTTACTCCTTAGACGGCACAGATACGCAGTATTTT	-	TRBV6-5	TRBJ2-3	-
CASSIAPSGGGDIQYF	TGTGCCAGTAGTATAGCCCCAAGCGGGGGGGGGGACATTCAGTACTTC	-	TRBV19	TRBJ2-4	TRBD2
CASSQGQVYNSPLHF	TGTGCCAGCAGCCAAGGACAGGTTTATAATTCACCCCTCCACTTT	-	TRBV28	TRBJ1-6	TRBD1
CAWSVRGPYSPLHF	TGTGCCTGGAGTGTCAGAGGGCCGTATTCACCCCTCCACTTT	-	TRBV30	TRBJ1-6	-
CASSPEHRYEQYF	TGTGCCAGCAGCCCCGAACACCGCTACGAGCAGTACTTC	-	TRBV7-2	TRBJ2-7	-
CASSLRMSGGASYEQYF	TGTGCCAGCAGCCTCAGAATGTCGGGGGGGGCCTCCTACGAGCAGTACTTC	-	TRBV5-5	TRBJ2-7	TRBD2
CASSPPNRGYQETQYF	TGTGCCAGCTCACCACCCAACAGGGGGTACCAAGAGACCCAGTACTTC	-	TRBV18	TRBJ2-5	TRBD1
CAIKQTAKETQYF	TGTGCCATCAAACAGACCGCTAAAGAGACCCAGTACTTC	-	TRBV6-4	TRBJ2-5	-
CSLTRDRDHQPQHF	TGCAGTTTAACCCGGGACAGGGATCATCAGCCCCAGCATTTT	-	TRBV20-1	TRBJ1-5	TRBD1
CASSPGVEQFF	TGCGCCAGCAGCCCGGGGGTTGAGCAGTTCTTC	few	TRBV4-1	TRBJ2-1	-
CASSPVRGFGTEAFF	TGTGCCAGCAGCCCTGTCAGGGGTTTCGGCACTGAAGCTTTCTTT	few	TRBV7-9	TRBJ1-1	-
CASRGTGGSYGYTF	TGTGCCAGCAGGGGAACAGGGGGCAGCTATGGCTACACCTTC	-	TRBV6-2/TRBV6-3	TRBJ1-2	TRBD1
CSARDPRTTDTQYF	TGCAGTGCTAGAGATCCCCGTACCACAGATACGCAGTATTTT	few	TRBV20-1	TRBJ2-3	-
CASSLAGGTDTQYF	TGTGCCAGCAGCTTAGCGGGTGGCACAGATACGCAGTATTTT	few	TRBV11-3	TRBJ2-3	-
CASSLEIQGASYNEQFF	TGTGCCAGCAGCTTAGAAATACAGGGTGCCTCCTACAATGAGCAGTTCTTC	few	TRBV7-6	TRBJ2-1	-
CASGRTGQVGKETQYF	TGTGCTAGTGGCCGTACGGGACAGGTGGGAAAAGAGACCCAGTACTTC	-	TRBV12-5	TRBJ2-5	TRBD1
CPCTPSGGSYEQYF	TGTCCCTGTACTCCTAGCGGGGGTTCCTACGAGCAGTACTTC	-	TRBV19	TRBJ2-7	TRBD2
CATRTSGRVLNTGELFF	TGTGCCACCCGGACTAGCGGGAGGGTCTTGAACACCGGGGAGCTGTTTTTT	-	TRBV6-1	TRBJ2-2	TRBD2
CASGRESYEQYF	TGTGCCAGCGGGCGGGAGTCCTACGAGCAGTACTTC	-	TRBV9	TRBJ2-7	TRBD2
CASGDTDVSGANVLTF	TGTGCCAGCGGGGACACGGACGTCTCTGGGGCCAACGTCCTGACTTTC	-	TRBV6-1	TRBJ2-6	-
CSANPGLATLWGEQYF	TGCAGTGCAAACCCGGGACTAGCGACCCTCTGGGGCGAGCAGTACTTC	-	TRBV20-1	TRBJ2-7	TRBD2
CSARGPYEQYF	TGCAGTGCCCGTGGACCTTACGAGCAGTACTTC	-	TRBV20-1	TRBJ2-7	-
CASSLATGLADTQYF	TGTGCCAGCAGCCTGGCGACAGGGTTGGCAGATACGCAGTATTTT	-	TRBV5-4	TRBJ2-3	TRBD1
CASSATPTENTEAFF	TGTGCCAGCAGCGCAACCCCGACGGAGAACACTGAAGCTTTCTTT	few	TRBV7-6	TRBJ1-1	-
CASSFRASNQPQHF	TGTGCCAGCAGTTTTCGAGCTAGCAATCAGCCCCAGCATTTT	few	TRBV6-5	TRBJ1-5	-
CASSYGRVNYGYTF	TGTGCCAGCAGTTACGGCAGAGTTAACTATGGCTACACCTTC	few	TRBV27	TRBJ1-2	-
CASRSRTYLTPLHF	TGTGCCAGCAGGTCAAGGACGTATTTGACACCCCTCCACTTT	few	TRBV6-1	TRBJ1-6	-
CASSLLTTSGTYEQYF	TGTGCCAGCAGCTTACTGACGACTAGCGGGACCTACGAGCAGTACTTC	few	TRBV7-6	TRBJ2-7	TRBD2
CASSLGREGRVTQYF	TGTGCCAGCAGCTTAGGGCGGGAGGGCCGGGTTACGCAGTATTTT	few	TRBV7-2	TRBJ2-3	TRBD2
CASSLDPASKNIQYF	TGTGCCAGCAGCTTGGACCCAGCATCCAAAAACATTCAGTACTTC	-	TRBV5-4	TRBJ2-4	-
CASAPVSGRHNEQFF	TGCGCCAGCGCACCGGTGAGCGGGAGACACAATGAGCAGTTCTTC	-	TRBV10-1	TRBJ2-1	TRBD2
CSANDRGQETQYF	TGCAGTGCTAATGACAGAGGTCAAGAGACCCAGTACTTC	-	TRBV20-1	TRBJ2-5	-
CASNRGGQGGFQPQHF	TGTGCCAGTAACCGGGGGGGACAGGGAGGTTTTCAGCCCCAGCATTTT	-	TRBV19	TRBJ1-5	TRBD1
CSAMPITSSYNEQFF	TGCAGTGCCATGCCTATTACTAGCTCCTACAATGAGCAGTTCTTC	few	TRBV20-1	TRBJ2-1	-
CASSVGGGSPLHF	TGTGCCAGCAGCGTAGGCGGGGGTTCACCCCTCCACTTT	-	TRBV12-3/TRBV12-4	TRBJ1-6	-
CASSLRTGGSGDYGYTF	TGTGCCAGCAGCTTGCGGACAGGGGGCTCAGGAGACTATGGCTACACCTTC	-	TRBV7-9	TRBJ1-2	TRBD1
CASGTQGAGETQYF	TGTGCCAGCGGCACCCAGGGGGCAGGGGAGACCCAGTACTTC	few	TRBV28	TRBJ2-5	TRBD1
CASSESDTVNTQYF	TGCGCCAGCAGTGAATCGGACACCGTGAATACGCAGTATTTT	-	TRBV10-2	TRBJ2-3	-
CSARDSRYGYTF	TGCAGTGCCCGGGACAGCCGCTATGGCTACACCTTC	-	TRBV20-1	TRBJ1-2	TRBD1
CASRRQGGGETQYF	TGTGCCAGTCGCCGACAGGGAGGGGGAGAGACCCAGTACTTC	medium-sized	TRBV19	TRBJ2-5	-
CSARDSEGGGTDTQYF	TGCAGTGCTAGAGACTCGGAGGGAGGGGGCACAGATACGCAGTATTTT	-	TRBV20-1	TRBJ2-3	TRBD2
CSARNRDAGELFF	TGCAGTGCTAGAAACCGGGACGCCGGGGAGCTGTTTTTT	few	TRBV20-1	TRBJ2-2	-